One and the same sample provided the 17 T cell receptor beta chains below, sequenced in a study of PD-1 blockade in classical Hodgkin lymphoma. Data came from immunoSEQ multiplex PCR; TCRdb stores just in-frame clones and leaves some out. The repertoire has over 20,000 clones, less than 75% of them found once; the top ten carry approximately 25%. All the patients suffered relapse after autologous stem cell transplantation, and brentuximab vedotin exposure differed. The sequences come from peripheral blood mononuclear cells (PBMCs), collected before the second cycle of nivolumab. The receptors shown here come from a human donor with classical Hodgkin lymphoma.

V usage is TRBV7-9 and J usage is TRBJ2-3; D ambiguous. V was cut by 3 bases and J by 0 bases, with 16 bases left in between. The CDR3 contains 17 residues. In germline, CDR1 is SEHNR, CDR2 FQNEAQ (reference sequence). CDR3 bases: TGTGCCAGCAGCTTCCCACGCAACACCTCGAGCACAGATACGCAGTATTTT. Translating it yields CASSFPRNTSSTDTQYF.

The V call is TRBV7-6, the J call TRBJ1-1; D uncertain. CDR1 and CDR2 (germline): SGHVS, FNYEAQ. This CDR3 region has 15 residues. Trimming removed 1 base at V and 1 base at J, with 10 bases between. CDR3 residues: CASSLVRGSNTEAFF. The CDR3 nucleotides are TGTGCCAGCAGCTTAGTTCGGGGATCGAACACTGAAGCTTTCTTT. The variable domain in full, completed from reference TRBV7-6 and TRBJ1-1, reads GAGVSQSPRYKVTKRGQDVALRCDPISGHVSLYWYRQALGQGPEFLTYFNYEAQQDKSGLPNDRFSAERPEGSISTLTIQRTEQRDSAMYRCASSLVRGSNTEAFFGQGTRLTVV.

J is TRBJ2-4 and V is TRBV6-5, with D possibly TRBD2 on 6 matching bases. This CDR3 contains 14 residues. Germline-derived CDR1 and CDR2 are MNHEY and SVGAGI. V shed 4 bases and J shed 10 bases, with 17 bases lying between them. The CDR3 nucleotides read TGTGCCAGCAGTTCGCCGGGACTCATAACAATTCAGTACTTC. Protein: CASSSPGLITIQYF.

The CDR3 DNA follows: TGTGCCAGCATCGGATGGAACACTGAAGCTTTCTTT. It yields the protein CASIGWNTEAFF. V usage is TRBV5-4 and J usage is TRBJ1-1, with D unclear. CDR1 is SGHNT and CDR2 is YYREEE in the germline V gene (reference sequence). The length of the CDR3 is 12 residues. Trimming shortened V by 6 bases and J by 1 base, and 7 bases separated the two germline ends.

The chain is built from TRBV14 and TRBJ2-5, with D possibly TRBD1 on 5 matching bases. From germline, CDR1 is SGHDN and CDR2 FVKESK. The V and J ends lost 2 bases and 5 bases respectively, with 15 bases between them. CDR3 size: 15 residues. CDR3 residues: CASSQNKGLRETQYF. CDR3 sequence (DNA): TGTGCCAGCAGCCAAAATAAGGGGCTCCGCGAGACCCAGTACTTC.

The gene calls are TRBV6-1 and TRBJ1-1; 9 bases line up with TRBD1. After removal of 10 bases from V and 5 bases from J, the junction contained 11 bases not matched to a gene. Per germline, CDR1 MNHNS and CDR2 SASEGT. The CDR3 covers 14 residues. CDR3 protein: CATSVTGGYTEAFF. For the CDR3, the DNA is TGTGCCACCTCCGTGACAGGGGGATATACTGAAGCTTTCTTT.

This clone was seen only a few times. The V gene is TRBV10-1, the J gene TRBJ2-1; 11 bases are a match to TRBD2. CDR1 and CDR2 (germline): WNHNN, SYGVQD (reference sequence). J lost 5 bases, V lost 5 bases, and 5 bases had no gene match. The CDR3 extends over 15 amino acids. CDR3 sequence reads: CASSPPGLADNEQFF. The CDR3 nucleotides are TGCGCCAGCAGTCCTCCGGGACTAGCGGACAATGAGCAGTTCTTC.

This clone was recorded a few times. CDR3 region: CASSIRTSGSGYF. CDR3 nucleotide sequence: TGCGCCAGCAGTATACGGACTAGCGGGAGCGGGTACTTC. V usage is TRBV10-2 and J usage is TRBJ2-4, with 13 bases lining up with TRBD2. Looked up from germline, CDR1 is WSHSY and CDR2 is SAAADI. Trimming cost V 5 bases and J 15 bases; bases outside gene matches: 7. CDR3 size: 13 residues.

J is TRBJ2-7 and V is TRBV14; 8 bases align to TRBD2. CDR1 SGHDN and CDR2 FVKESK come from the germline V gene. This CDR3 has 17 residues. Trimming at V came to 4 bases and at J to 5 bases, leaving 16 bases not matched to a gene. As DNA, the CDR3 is TGTGCCAGCAGCCCTCTGGGGGGTCCCAGCGGGAGAAACGAGCAGTACTTC. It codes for CASSPLGGPSGRNEQYF.

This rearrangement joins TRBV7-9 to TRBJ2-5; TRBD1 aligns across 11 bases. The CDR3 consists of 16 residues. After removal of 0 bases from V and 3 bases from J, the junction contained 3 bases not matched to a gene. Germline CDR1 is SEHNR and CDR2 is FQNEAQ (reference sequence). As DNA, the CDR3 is TGTGCCAGCAGCTTAGCGGACAGGGGGCTGGAAGAGACCCAGTACTTC. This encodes CASSLADRGLEETQYF.

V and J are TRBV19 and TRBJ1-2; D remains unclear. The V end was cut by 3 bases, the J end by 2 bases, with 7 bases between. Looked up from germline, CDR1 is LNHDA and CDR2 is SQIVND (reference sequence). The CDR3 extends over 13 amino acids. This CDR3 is CASSITRNYGYTF. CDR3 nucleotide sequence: TGTGCCAGTAGTATCACCAGGAACTATGGCTACACCTTC.

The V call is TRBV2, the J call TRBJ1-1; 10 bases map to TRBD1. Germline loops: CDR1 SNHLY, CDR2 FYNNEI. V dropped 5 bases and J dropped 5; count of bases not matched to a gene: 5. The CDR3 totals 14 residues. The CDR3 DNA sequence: TGTGCCAGCAGTTCTGACAGGGGGCCAACTGAAGCTTTCTTT. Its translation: CASSSDRGPTEAFF.

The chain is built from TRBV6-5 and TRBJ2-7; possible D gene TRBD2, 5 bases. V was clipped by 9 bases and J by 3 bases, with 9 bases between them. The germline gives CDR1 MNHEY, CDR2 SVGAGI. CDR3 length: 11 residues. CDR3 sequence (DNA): TGTGCCAGTTCTGAGGGCTACGAGCAGTACTTC. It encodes CASSEGYEQYF.

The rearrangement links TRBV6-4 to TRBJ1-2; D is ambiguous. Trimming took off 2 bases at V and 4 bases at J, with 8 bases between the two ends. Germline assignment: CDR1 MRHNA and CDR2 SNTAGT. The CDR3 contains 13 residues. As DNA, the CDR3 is TGTGCCAGCAGTGACCACGGGCCCTATGGCTACACCTTC. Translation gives CASSDHGPYGYTF.

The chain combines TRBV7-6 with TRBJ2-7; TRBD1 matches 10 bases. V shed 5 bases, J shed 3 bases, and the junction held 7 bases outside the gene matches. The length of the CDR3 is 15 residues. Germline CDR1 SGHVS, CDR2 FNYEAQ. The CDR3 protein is CASSLRQGADYEQYF. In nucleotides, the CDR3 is TGTGCCAGCAGCCTACGACAGGGGGCGGACTACGAGCAGTACTTC.

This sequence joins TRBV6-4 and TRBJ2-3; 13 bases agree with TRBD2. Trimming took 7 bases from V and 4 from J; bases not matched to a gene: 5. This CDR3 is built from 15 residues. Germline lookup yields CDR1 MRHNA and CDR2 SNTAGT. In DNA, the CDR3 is TGTGCCAGCAATTGGACTAGCGGGAGCGCAGATACGCAGTATTTT. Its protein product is CASNWTSGSADTQYF.

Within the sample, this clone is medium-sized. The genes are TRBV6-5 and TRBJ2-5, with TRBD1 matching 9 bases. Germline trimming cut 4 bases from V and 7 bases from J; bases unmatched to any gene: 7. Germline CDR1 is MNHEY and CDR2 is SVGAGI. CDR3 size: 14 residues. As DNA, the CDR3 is TGTGCCAGCAGTTCCGGGACAGGGTTTGGGACCCAGTACTTC. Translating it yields CASSSGTGFGTQYF.